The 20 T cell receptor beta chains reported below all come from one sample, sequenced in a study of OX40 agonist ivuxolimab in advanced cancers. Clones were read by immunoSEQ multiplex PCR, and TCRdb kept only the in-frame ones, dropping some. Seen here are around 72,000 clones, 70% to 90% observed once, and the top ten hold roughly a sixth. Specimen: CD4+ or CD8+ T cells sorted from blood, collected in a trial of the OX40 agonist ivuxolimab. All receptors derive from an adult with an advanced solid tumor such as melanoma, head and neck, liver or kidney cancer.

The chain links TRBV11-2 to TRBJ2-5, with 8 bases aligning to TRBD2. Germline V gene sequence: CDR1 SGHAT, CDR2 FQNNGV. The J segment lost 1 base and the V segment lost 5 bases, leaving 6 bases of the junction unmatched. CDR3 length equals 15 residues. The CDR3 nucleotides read TGTGCCAGCAGCGTCCAGACTAGCGCCCAAGAGACCCAGTACTTC. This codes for CASSVQTSAQETQYF.

In DNA form, the CDR3 reads TGTGCCAGTAGTATTTCACAGGGGGACGGCTTCGGCGGGGAGCTGTTTTTT. It encodes CASSISQGDGFGGELFF. This chain links TRBV19 with TRBJ2-2; TRBD1 matches at 8 bases. V lost 3 bases to trimming and J lost 7 bases; unmatched junction nucleotides: 13. This CDR3 spans 17 amino acids. Germline-derived CDR1 and CDR2 are LNHDA and SQIVND (reference sequence).

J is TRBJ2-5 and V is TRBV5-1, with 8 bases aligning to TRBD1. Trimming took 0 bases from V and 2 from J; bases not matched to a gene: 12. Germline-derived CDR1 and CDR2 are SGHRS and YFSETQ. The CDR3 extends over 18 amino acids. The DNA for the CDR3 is TGCGCCAGCAGCTTGGTGGGGTCGGGACAGGCGTTTCAAGAGACCCAGTACTTC. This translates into CASSLVGSGQAFQETQYF.

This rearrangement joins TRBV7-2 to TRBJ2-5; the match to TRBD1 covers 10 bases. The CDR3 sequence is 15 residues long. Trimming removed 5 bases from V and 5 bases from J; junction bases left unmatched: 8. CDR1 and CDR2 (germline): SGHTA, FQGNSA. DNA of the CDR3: TGTGCCAGCAGCGGTTGGTGGGGACAGGGGGAGACCCAGTACTTC. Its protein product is CASSGWWGQGETQYF.

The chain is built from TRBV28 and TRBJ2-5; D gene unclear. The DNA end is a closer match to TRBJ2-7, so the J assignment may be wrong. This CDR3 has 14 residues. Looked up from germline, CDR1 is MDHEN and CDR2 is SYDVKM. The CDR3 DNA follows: TGTGCCAGCAGTCCCCGGATCAGAACCTACGAGCAGTACTTC. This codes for CASSPRIRTYEQYF.

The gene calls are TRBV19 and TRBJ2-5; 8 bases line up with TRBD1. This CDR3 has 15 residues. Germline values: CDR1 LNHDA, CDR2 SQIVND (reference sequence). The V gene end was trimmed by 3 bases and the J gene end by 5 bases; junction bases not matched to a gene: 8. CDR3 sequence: CASSIGDRGWETQYF. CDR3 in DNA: TGTGCCAGTAGTATCGGTGACAGGGGATGGGAGACCCAGTACTTC. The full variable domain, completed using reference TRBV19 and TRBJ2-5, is DGGITQSPKYLFRKEGQNVTLSCEQNLNHDAMYWYRQDPGQGLRLIYYSQIVNDFQKGDIAEGYSVSREKKESFPLTVTSAQKNPTAFYLCASSIGDRGWETQYFGPGTRLLVL.

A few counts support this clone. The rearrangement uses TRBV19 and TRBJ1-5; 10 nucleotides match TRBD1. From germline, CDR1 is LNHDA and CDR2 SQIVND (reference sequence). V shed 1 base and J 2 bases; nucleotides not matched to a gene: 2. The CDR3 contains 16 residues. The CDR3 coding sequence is TGTGCCAGTAGTATAGTGACAGGGGGCGGCAATCAGCCCCAGCATTTT. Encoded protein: CASSIVTGGGNQPQHF.

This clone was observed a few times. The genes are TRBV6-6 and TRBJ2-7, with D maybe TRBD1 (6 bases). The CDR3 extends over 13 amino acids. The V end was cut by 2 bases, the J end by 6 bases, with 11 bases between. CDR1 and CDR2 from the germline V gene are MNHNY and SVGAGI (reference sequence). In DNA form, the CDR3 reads TGTGCCAGCAGTTACCCGGACAGATCCGAGCAGTACTTC. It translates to CASSYPDRSEQYF.

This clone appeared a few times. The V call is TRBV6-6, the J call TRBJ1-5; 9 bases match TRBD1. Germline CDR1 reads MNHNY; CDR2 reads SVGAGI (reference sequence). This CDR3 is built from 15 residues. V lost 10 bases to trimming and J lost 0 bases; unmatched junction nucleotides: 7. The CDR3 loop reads CATGDRDYSNQPQHF. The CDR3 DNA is TGTGCCACCGGGGACAGGGATTATAGCAATCAGCCCCAGCATTTT.

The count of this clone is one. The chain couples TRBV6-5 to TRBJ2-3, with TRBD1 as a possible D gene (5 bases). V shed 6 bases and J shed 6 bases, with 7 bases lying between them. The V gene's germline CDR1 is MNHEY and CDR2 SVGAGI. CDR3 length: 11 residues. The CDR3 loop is CASRRGDTQYF. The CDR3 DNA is TGTGCCAGCAGAAGGGGTGATACGCAGTATTTT.

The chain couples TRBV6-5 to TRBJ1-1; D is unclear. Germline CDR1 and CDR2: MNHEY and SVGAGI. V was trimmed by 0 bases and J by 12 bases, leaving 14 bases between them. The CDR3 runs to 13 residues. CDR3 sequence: CASSYSMSRETFF. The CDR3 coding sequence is TGTGCCAGCAGTTACTCGATGTCCCGGGAGACTTTCTTT.

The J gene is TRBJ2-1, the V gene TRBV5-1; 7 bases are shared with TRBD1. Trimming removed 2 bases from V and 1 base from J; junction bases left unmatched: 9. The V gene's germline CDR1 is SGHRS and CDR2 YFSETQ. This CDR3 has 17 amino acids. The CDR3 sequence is CASSLEGATDSYNEQFF. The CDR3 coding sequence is TGCGCCAGCAGCTTAGAGGGGGCCACGGATTCCTACAATGAGCAGTTCTTC.

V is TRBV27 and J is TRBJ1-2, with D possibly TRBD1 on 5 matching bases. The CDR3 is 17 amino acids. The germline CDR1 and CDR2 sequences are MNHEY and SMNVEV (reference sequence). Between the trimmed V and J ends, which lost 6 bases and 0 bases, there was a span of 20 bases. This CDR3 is CASRRSSTGSPNYGYTF. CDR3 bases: TGTGCCAGCAGACGTTCCTCTACAGGATCTCCTAACTATGGCTACACCTTC.

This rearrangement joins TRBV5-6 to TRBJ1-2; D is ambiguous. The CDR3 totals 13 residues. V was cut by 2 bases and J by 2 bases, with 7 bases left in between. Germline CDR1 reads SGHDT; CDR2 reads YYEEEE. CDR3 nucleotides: TGTGCCAGCAGCTTTTTTGGAAACTATGGCTACACCTTC. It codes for CASSFFGNYGYTF.

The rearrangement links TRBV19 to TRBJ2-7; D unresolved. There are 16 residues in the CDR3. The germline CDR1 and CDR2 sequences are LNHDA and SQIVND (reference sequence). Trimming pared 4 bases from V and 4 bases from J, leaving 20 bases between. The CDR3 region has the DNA TGTGCCAGTAGTAAGCTCAGCTTCCAAGGCCCTTACGAGCAGTACTTC. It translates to CASSKLSFQGPYEQYF.

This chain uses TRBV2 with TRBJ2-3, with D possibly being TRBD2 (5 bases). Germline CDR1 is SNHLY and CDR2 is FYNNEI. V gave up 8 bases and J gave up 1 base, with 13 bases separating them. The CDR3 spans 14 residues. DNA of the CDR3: TGTGCCAGCGTGAGGGTAGGAGGCACAGATACGCAGTATTTT. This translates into CASVRVGGTDTQYF.

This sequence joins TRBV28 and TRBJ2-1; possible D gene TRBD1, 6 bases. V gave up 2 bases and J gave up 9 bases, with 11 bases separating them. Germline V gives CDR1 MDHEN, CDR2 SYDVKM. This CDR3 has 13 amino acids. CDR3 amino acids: CASSLTGISEQFF. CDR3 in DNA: TGTGCCAGCAGTTTAACAGGGATTAGTGAGCAGTTCTTC.

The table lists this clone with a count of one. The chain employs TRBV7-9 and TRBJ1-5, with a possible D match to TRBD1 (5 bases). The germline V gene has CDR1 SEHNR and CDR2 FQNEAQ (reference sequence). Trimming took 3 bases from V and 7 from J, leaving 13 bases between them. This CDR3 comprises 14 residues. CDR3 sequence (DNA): TGTGCCAGCAGCTTCGGGGGGGGACGGCAGCCCCAGCATTTT. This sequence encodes CASSFGGGRQPQHF.

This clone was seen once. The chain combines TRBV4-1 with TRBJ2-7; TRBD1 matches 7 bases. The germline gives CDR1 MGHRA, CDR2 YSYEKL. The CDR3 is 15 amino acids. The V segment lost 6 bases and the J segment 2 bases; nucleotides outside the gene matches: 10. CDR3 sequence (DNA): TGCGCCAGCAGTTCCAACAGGGGCCAAGCCTACGAGCAGTACTTC. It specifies CASSSNRGQAYEQYF.

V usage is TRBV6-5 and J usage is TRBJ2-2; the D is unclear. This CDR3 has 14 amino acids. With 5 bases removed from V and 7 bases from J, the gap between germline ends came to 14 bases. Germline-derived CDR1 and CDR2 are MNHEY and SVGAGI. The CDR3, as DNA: TGTGCCAGCAGTGAAGTTCAGGCGATCGGGGAGCTGTTTTTT. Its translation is CASSEVQAIGELFF.